This T cell receptor beta chain stems from a study of blood T cell repertoires in COVID-19. How the authors handled the data: It was from reference gene primer amplification that nucleated cell counts were estimated. Only in-frame clones appear in the TCRdb table, and some are missing; sequencing was by immunoSEQ multiplex PCR. From that table come the V and J calls and clone size; the DNA was used to work out D and trimming. The table records some 67,000 clones, around nine tenths of them present only once. Germline loops: CDR1 LGHNA, CDR2 YNFKEQ. After removal of 4 bases from V and 6 bases from J, the junction contained 6 bases not matched to a gene. This CDR3 spans 15 amino acids.

Sequencing was carried out using peripheral blood. The clonotype originates from a woman older than 75 with acute or convalescent COVID-19. This chain joins TRBV4-2 and TRBJ2-7; 13 bases are shared with TRBD2. This CDR3 reads CASSRLAGGLLEQYF. In DNA, the CDR3 is TGTGCCAGCAGCCGACTAGCGGGGGGCCTTCTCGAGCAGTACTTC.